Following are 5 T cell receptor beta chains from one sample sequenced in a study of tissue T cells after allogeneic stem cell transplantation. The time point: mouse harvest day 14 after allogeneic transplant. Mouse grafts combined 10^7 T-cell-depleted bone marrow cells with 10^6 splenic CD5+ T cells. Clones were sequenced by immunoSEQ multiplex PCR, and TCRdb holds only the in-frame ones, with some missing. Here the sample spans 1,500 to 2,000 clones, roughly 53% being singletons. Material for sequencing was spleen. The receptor source for this set is a female BALB/c mouse given C57BL/6 T cells with graft-versus-host disease after an allogeneic hematopoietic cell transplant.

Turning to this clone: Germline and genes: mouse. From the germline J gene comes the end of the CDR3, since the read stops 1 residue before it. The gene calls are TRBV17 and TRBJ2-3; maybe TRBD1 (5 bases). Looked up from germline, CDR1 is MNHDT and CDR2 is YYDKIL. The ends were cut back, 5 bases at V and 1 base at J, with 13 bases in the middle. CDR3 length: 15 residues. The part of the CDR3 DNA that was read is TGTGCTAGCAGTCTCCAGGGAGTTGGTGCAGAAACGCTGTAT. Its protein product is CASSLQGVGAETLY. From start to end, the CDR3 is CASSLQGVGAETLYF.

Points on this clone: Here the gene names and germline are mouse. From the germline J gene comes the end of the CDR3, since the read stops 1 residue before it. This chain connects TRBV19 to TRBJ2-2, with D maybe TRBD1 (5 bases). CDR3 length: 15 amino acids. Looked up from germline, CDR1 is FNHDT and CDR2 is SITEND (reference sequence). V was cut by 0 bases and J by 4 bases, with 10 bases left in between. The sequenced CDR3 bases are TGTGCCAGCAGTATAGGGGCAGGGTCCACCGGGCAGCTCTAC. The encoded protein is CASSIGAGSTGQLY. The entire CDR3 sequence reads CASSIGAGSTGQLYF.

A note on this clone: The germline and genes are mouse ones. The read ends 1 residue early relative to the CDR3; the germline J gene fills the gap. This chain joins TRBV14 and TRBJ1-4; 9 nucleotides align to TRBD1. Germline lookup yields CDR1 SGHDT and CDR2 FRDEAV. There are 15 residues in the CDR3. The trim removed 4 bases at V and 5 bases at J, leaving 6 bases unmatched. CDR3 DNA (partial): TGTGCCAGCAGTCCCGGGACAGGGTGGAACGAAAGATTATTT. Translating gives CASSPGTGWNERLF. In full, the CDR3 is CASSPGTGWNERLFF.

This clone was seen more than once but under ten times. The genes are named according to mouse. The read is 1 residue too short to cover the CDR3 end, so that end is filled in from the germline J gene. The gene calls are TRBV26 and TRBJ1-1, with 7 nucleotides matching TRBD1. The CDR3 is 14 amino acids. Unmatched junction bases numbered 2, after V lost 4 bases and J lost 0 bases. The germline gives CDR1 KGHPV, CDR2 FQNQEV (reference sequence). The CDR3 loop is CASSPQGANTEVFF. CDR3 DNA, as far as it was read: TGTGCCAGCAGTCCGCAGGGGGCAAACACAGAAGTCTTC.

For this clone: These gene names are mouse names. From the germline J gene comes the end of the CDR3, since the read stops 1 residue before it. The chain employs TRBV31 and TRBJ2-7, with 9 nucleotides matching TRBD2. V lost 1 base to trimming and J lost 4 bases; unmatched junction nucleotides: 2. Germline CDR1 reads GKSSPN; CDR2 reads SITVG. The CDR3 is 13 residues long. Incomplete CDR3 DNA: TGTGCCTGGAGTCGCGGGACTGGGTATGAACAGTAC. Protein product: CAWSRGTGYEQY. The full CDR3 protein reads CAWSRGTGYEQYF. The full variable domain, in which reference TRBV31 and TRBJ2-7 provide the parts outside the CDR3, is AQTIHQWPVAEIKAVGSPLSLGCTIKGKSSPNLYWYWQATGGTLQQLFYSITVGQVESVVQLNLSASRPKDDQFILSTEKLLLSHSGFYLCAWSRGTGYEQYFGPGTRLTVL.